This paragraph reports one T cell receptor (beta chain). Its antigen is currently unknown. This CDR3 contains 14 residues. Germline values: CDR1 MNHEY, CDR2 SVGAGI. V lost 8 bases and J 7 bases, leaving 17 bases between the germline ends. This specimen comes from a study of OX40 agonist ivuxolimab in advanced cancers. Profiled with immunoSEQ multiplex PCR; TCRdb holds only in-frame clones, not every one. The sample shows 70,000 to 80,000 clones, roughly 92% of them seen only once. General observations from the study: In CD8+ T cells, expanded clones were on average more numerous than in CD4+. Individuals who were partial responders at 0.1-3.0 mg/kg had clonal expansion that ranked among the lowest.

V is TRBV6-5 and J is TRBJ2-2; D gene unclear. Sequencing was performed on CD4+ or CD8+ T cells sorted from blood, taken in a trial of the OX40 agonist ivuxolimab. This TCR derives from an adult with an advanced solid tumor such as melanoma, head and neck, liver or kidney cancer. CDR3 loop: CASSYTPPFGELFF. The CDR3 region has the DNA TGTGCCAGCTCCTACACCCCGCCGTTCGGGGAGCTGTTTTTT.